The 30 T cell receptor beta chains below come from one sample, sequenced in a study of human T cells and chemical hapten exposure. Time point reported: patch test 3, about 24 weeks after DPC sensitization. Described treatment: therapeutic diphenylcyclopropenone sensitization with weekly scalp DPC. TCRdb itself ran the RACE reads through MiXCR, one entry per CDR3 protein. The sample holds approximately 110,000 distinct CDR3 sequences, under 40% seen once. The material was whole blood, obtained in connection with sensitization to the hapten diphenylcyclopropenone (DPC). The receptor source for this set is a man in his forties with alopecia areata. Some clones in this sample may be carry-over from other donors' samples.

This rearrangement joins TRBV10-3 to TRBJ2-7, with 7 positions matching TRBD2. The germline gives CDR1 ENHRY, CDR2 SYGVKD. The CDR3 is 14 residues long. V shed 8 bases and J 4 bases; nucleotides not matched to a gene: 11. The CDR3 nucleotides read TGTGCCATCGGTTCCGGGACTACTTTATACGAGCAGTACGTC. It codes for CAIGSGTTLYEQYV.

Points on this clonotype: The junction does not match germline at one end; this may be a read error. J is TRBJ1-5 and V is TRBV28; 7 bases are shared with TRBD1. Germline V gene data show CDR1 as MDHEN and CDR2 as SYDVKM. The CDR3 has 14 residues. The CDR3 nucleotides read TGTGCCAGCACTTTAAACAGGGGAAATCAGCCCCAGCATTTT. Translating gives CASTLNRGNQPQHF. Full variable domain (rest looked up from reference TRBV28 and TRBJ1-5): DVKVTQSSRYLVKRTGEKVFLECVQDMDHENMFWYRQDPGLGLRLIYFSYDVKMKEKGDIPEGYSVSREKKERFSLILESASTNQTSMYLCASTLNRGNQPQHFGDGTRLSIL.

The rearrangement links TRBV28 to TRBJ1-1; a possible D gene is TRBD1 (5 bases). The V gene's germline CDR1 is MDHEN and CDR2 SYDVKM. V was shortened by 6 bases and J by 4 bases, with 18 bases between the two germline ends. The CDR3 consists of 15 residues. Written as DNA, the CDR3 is TGTGCCAGCAGCACGTCGTCAACGCAGGGCACTGAAGCTTTCTTT. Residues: CASSTSSTQGTEAFF.

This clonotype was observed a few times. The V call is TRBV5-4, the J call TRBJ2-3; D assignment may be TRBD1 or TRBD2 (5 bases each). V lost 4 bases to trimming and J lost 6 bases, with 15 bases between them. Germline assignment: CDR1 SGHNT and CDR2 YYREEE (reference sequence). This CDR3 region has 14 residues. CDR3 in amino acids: CASSLEGPSDTQYF. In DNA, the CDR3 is TGTGCCAGCAGCCTTGAGGGACCTTCGGATACGCAGTATTTT.

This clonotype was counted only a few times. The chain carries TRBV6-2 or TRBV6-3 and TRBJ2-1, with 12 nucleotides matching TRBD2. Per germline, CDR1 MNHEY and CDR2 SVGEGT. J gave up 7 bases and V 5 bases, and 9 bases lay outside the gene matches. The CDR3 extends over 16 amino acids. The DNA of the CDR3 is TGTGCCAGCAGTCCCAGACTAGCGGGAGCTACTAATGAGCAGTTCTTC. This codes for CASSPRLAGATNEQFF.

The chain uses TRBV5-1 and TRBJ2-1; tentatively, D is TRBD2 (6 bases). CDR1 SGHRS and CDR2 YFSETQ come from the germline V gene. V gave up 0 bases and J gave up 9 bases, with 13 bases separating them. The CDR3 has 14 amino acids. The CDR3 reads CASSLESRRGEQFF. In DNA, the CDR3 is TGCGCCAGCAGCTTGGAAAGCCGGAGGGGTGAGCAGTTCTTC.

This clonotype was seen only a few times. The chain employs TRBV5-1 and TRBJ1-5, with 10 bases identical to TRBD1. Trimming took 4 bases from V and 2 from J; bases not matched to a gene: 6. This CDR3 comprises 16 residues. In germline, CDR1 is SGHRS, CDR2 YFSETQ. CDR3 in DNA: TGCGCCAGCAGCCCTACGACAGGGGGCCGCAATCAGCCCCAGCATTTT. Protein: CASSPTTGGRNQPQHF.

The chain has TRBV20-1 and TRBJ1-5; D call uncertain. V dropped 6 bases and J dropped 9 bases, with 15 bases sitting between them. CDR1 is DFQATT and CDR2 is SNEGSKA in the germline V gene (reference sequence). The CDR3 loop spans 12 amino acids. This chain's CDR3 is CSAGAADRPQHF. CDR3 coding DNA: TGCAGTGCCGGTGCCGCGGATCGGCCCCAGCATTTT.

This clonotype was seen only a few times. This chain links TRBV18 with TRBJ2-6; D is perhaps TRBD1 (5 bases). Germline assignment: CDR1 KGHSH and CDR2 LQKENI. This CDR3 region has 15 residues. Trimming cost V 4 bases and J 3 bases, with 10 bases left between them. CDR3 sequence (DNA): TGTGCCAGCTCACGGCAGGGCGGTGGGGCCAACGTCCTGACTTTC. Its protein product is CASSRQGGGANVLTF.

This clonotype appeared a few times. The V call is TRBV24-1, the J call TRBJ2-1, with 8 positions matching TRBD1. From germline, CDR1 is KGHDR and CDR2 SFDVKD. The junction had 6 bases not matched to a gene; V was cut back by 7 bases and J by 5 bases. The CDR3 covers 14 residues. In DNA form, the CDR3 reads TGTGCCACCAGGAAGACAGGGGTCAACAATGAGCAGTTCTTC. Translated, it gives CATRKTGVNNEQFF.

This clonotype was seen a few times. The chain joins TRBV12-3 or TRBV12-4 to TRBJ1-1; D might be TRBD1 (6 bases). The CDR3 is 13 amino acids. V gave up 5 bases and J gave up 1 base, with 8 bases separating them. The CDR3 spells CASSQQGNTEAFF. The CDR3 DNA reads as TGTGCCAGCAGTCAACAGGGGAACACTGAAGCTTTCTTT.

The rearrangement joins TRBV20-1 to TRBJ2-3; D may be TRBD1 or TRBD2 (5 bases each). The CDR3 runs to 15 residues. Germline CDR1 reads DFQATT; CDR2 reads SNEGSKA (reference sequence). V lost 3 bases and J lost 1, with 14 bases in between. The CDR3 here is CSASQGNSGTDTQYF. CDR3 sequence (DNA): TGCAGTGCTAGTCAGGGAAATAGCGGCACAGATACGCAGTATTTT.

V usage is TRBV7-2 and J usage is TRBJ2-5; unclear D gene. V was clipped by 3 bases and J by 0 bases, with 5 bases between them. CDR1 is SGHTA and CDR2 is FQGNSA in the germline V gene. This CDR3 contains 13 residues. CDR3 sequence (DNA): TGTGCCAGCAGCTTGTCCTACCAAGAGACCCAGTACTTC. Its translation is CASSLSYQETQYF.

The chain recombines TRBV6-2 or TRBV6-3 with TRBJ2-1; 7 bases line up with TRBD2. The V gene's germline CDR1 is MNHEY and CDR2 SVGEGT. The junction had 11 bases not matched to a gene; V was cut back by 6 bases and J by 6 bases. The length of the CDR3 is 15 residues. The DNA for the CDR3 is TGTGCCAGCAGGACGTGGAGTAGCGGGCCCAATGAGCAGTTCTTC. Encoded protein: CASRTWSSGPNEQFF.

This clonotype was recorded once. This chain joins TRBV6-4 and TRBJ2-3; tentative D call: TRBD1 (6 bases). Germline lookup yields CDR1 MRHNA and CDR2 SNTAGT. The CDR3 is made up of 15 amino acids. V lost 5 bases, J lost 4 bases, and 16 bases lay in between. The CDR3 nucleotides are TGTGCCAGCAGTTTGGGGGCCGGTCTAGCAGATACGCAGTATTTT. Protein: CASSLGAGLADTQYF.

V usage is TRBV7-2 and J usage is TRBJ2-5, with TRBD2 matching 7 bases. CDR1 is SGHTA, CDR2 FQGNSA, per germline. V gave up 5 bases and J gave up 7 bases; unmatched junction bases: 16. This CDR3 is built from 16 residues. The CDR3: CASSPRGSERGVTQYF. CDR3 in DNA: TGTGCCAGCAGCCCCCGGGGATCCGAACGGGGGGTGACCCAGTACTTC.

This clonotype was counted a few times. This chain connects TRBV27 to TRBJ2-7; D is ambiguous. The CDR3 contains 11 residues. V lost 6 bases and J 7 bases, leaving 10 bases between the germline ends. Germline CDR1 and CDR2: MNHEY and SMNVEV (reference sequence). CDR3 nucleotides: TGTGCCAGCAGGCATTCTAGGGAGCAGTACTTC. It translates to CASRHSREQYF.

In DNA form, the CDR3 reads TGCGCCAGCAGCTACTGGGACAGACCAAATTCACCCCTCCACTTT. Protein product: CASSYWDRPNSPLHF. The gene calls are TRBV5-1 and TRBJ1-6, with TRBD1 matching 7 bases. CDR1 is SGHRS and CDR2 is YFSETQ in the germline V gene. The V segment lost 3 bases and the J segment 7 bases; nucleotides outside the gene matches: 7. There are 15 residues in the CDR3.

The CDR3 coding sequence is TGTGCCAGCAGCCAGAACCCGACTTTGGGCACTGAAGCTTTCTTT. Encoded protein: CASSQNPTLGTEAFF. The chain recombines TRBV6-2 or TRBV6-3 with TRBJ1-1; D not certain. The CDR3 consists of 15 residues. Trimming took 6 bases from V and 4 from J, leaving 18 bases between them. Germline V lookup: CDR1 MNHEY, CDR2 SVGEGT.

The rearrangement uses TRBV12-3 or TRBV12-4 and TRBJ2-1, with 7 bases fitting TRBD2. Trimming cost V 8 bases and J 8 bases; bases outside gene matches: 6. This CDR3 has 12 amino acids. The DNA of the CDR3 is TGTGCCAGCTCAGCGGGATGGGATGAGCAGTTCTTC. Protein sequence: CASSAGWDEQFF.

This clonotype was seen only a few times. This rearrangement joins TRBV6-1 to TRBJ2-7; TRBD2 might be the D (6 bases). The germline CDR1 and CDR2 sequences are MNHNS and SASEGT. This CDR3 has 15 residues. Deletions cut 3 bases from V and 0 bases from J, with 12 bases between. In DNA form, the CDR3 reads TGTGCCAGCAGTGAGTCCCCGACTAGCTCCTACGAGCAGTACGTC. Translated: CASSESPTSSYEQYV.

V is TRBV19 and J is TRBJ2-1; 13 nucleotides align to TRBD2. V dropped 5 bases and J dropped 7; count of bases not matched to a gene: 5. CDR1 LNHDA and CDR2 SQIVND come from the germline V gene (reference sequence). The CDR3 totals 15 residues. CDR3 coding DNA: TGTGCCAGTAGTCCGGGGACTAGCGGGGTAAATGAGCAGTTCTTC. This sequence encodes CASSPGTSGVNEQFF.

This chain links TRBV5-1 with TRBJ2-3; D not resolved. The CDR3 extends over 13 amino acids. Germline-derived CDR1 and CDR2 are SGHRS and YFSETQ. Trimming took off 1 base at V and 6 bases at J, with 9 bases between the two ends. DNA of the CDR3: TGCGCCAGCAGCTTGAACTTCGGGGATACGCAGTATTTT. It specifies CASSLNFGDTQYF.

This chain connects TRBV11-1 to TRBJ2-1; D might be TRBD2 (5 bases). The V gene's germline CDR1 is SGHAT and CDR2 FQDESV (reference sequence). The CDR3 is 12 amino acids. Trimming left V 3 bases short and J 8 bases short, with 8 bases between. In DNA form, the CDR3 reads TGTGCCAGCAGCTTCGCGCGGGATGAGCAGTTCTTC. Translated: CASSFARDEQFF.

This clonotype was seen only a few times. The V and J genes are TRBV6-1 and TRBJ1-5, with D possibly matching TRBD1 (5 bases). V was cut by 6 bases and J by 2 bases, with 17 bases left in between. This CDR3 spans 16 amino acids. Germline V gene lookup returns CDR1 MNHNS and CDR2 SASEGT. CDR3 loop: CASSEGAGGGNQPQHF. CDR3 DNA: TGTGCCAGCAGCGAGGGTGCGGGGGGTGGCAATCAGCCCCAGCATTTT.

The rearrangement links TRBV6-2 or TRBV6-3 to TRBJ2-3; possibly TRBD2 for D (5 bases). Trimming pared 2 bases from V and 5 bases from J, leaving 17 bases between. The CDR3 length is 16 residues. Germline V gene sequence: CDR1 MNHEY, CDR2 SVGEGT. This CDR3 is CASSYGTDHRGDTQYF. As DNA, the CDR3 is TGTGCCAGCAGTTACGGAACGGATCATCGGGGAGATACGCAGTATTTT.

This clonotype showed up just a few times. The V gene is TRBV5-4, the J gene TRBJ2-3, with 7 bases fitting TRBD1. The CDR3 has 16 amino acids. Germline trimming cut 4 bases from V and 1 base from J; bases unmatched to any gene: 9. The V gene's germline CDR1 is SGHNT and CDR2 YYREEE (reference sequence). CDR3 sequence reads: CASSVGGRTRTDTQYF. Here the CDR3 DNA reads TGTGCCAGCAGCGTAGGGGGCAGGACACGCACAGATACGCAGTATTTT.

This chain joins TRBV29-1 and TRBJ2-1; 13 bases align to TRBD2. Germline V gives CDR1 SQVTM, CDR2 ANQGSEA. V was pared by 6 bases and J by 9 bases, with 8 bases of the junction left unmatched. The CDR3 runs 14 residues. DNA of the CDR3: TGCAGCGTAGAAACTAGCGGGAGGGCCGCTGAGCAGTTCTTC. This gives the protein CSVETSGRAAEQFF.

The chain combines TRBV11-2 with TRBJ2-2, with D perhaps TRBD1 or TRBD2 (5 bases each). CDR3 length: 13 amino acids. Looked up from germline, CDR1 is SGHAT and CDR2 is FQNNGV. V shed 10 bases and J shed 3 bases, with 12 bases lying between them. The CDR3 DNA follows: TGTGCCACCATCCGGGGCCACACCGGGGAGCTGTTTTTT. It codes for CATIRGHTGELFF. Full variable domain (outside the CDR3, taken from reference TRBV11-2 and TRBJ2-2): EAGVAQSPRYKIIEKRQSVAFWCNPISGHATLYWYQQILGQGPKLLIQFQNNGVVDDSQLPKDRFSAERLKGVDSTLKIQPAKLEDSAVYLCATIRGHTGELFFGEGSRLTVL.

The CDR3 DNA sequence: TGTGCCAGCAGCTTAGCCCCGGGGACAGCGCCTATTAACACCATATATTTT. It codes for CASSLAPGTAPINTIYF. The genes are TRBV7-6 and TRBJ1-3, with TRBD1 identical over 7 bases. Trimming at V came to 0 bases and at J to 7 bases, leaving 12 bases not matched to a gene. The CDR3 runs 17 residues. Germline V gene data show CDR1 as SGHVS and CDR2 as FNYEAQ.